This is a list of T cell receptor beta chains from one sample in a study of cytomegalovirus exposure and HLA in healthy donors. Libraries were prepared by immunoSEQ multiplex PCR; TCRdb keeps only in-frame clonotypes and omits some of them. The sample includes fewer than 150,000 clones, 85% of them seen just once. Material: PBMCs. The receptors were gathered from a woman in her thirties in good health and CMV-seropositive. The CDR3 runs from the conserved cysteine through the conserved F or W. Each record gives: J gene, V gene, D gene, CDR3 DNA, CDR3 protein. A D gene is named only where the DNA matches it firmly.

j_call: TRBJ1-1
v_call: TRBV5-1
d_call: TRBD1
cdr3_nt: TGCGCCAGCAGCATAGACAGGGTGAACACTGAAGCTTTCTTT
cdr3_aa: CASSIDRVNTEAFF

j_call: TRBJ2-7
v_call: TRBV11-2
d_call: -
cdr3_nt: TGTGCCAGCAGCGGGAGCTCCTACGAGCAGTACTTC
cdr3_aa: CASSGSSYEQYF

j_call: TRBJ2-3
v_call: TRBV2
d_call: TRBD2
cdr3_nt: TGTGCCATCCTGAGTTGGGGGGGAACAGATACGCAGTATTTT
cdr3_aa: CAILSWGGTDTQYF

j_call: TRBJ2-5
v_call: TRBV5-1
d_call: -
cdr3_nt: TGCGCCAGCAGCGCAGTCCAAGAGACCCAGTACTTC
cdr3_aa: CASSAVQETQYF

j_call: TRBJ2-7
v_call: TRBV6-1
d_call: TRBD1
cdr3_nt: TGTGCCAGCAGGCGACAGGGGGCGGGGGAGCAGTACTTC
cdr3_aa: CASRRQGAGEQYF

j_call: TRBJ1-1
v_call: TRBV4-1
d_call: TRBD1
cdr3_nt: TGCGCCAGCAGCCCAGGGACAGGGCGGAAGAACACTGAAGCTTTCTTT
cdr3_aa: CASSPGTGRKNTEAFF

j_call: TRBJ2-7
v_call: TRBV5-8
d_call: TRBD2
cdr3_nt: TGTGCCAGCAGCTTTTCTTGGACTAGCTCCTACGAGCAGTACTTC
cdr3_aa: CASSFSWTSSYEQYF

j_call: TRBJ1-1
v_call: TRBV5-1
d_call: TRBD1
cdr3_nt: TGCGCCAGCAGTTTCGACAGGGGGGAAGCTTTCTTT
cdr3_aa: CASSFDRGEAFF

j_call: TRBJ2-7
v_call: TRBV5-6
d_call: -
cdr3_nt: TGTGCCAGCAGCATAACAGAATACGAGCAGTACTTC
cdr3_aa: CASSITEYEQYF

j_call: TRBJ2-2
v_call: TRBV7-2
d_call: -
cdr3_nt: TGTGCCAGCAGCTTAGCCCTGACTCAGAGAGGGGAGCTGTTTTTT
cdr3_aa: CASSLALTQRGELFF

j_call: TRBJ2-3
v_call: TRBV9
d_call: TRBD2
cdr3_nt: TGTGCCAGCAGCGTAGTAGGGAGCGGGGGGGCAGGAGGCACAGATACGCAGTATTTT
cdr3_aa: CASSVVGSGGAGGTDTQYF

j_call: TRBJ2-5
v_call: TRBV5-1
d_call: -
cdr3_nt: TGCGCCAGCAGCTTGGCAGGCACGCCTTACCAAGAGACCCAGTACTTC
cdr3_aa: CASSLAGTPYQETQYF

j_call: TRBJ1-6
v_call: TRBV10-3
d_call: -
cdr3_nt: TGTGCCATCTCGGCAGGTGATTCACCCCTCCACTTT
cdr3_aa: CAISAGDSPLHF

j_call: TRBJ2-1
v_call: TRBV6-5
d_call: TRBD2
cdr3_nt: TGTGCCAGCAGTCCGAGCGGGAGCACCTACAATGAGCAGTTCTTC
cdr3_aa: CASSPSGSTYNEQFF

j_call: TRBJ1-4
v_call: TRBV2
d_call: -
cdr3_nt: TGTGCCAGCAATCCGGTTTTTAATGAAAAACTGTTTTTT
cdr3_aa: CASNPVFNEKLFF

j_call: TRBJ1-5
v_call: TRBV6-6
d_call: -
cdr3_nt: TGTGCCAGCACTCAGGGGTCTGGGGCCAATCAGCCCCAGCATTTT
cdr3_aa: CASTQGSGANQPQHF